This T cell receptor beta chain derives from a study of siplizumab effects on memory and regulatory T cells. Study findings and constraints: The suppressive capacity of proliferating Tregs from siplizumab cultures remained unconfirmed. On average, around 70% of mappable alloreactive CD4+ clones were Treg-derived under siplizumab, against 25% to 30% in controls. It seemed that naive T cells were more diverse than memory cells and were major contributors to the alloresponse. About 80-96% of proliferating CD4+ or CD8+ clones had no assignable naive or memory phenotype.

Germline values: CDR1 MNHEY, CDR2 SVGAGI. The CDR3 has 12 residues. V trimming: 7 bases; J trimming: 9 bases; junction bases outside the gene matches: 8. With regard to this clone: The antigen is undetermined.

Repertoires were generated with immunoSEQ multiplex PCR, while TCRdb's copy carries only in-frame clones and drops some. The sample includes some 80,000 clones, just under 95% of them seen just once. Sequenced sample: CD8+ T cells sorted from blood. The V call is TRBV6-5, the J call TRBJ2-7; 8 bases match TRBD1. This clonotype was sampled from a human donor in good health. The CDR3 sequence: CASKDRGSWQYF. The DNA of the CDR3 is TGTGCCAGCAAAGACAGGGGTTCATGGCAGTACTTC.